Below are 17 T cell receptor beta chains sequenced from a single sample in a study of T cells in Graves' hyperthyroidism and ophthalmopathy. TCR beta CDR3 sequences were amplified from RNA transcripts. In the first-round RT-PCR of the TCR CDR3, the HTBI primer set was used. TCRdb fed the multiplex PCR reads into MiXCR, producing one record per CDR3 protein. The sample has 280,000 or so distinct CDR3 sequences, 25% seen once. Specimen: blood. All receptors derive from a man between 35 and 55 years old with Graves' hyperthyroidism that later progressed to Graves' ophthalmopathy.

This clonotype has a count of ten or more. J is TRBJ1-2 and V is TRBV18; D gene uncertain. The length of the CDR3 is 15 residues. Germline V CDR1 and CDR2: KGHSH, LQKENI. Trimming took off 3 bases at V and 2 bases at J, with 13 bases between the two ends. CDR3 protein: CASSPSVESNYGYTF. CDR3 sequence (DNA): TGTGCCAGCTCACCTTCCGTGGAGTCCAACTATGGCTACACCTTC.

This clonotype has at least ten counts. This chain's CDR3 is CASSQDSGKANYGYTF. The CDR3, as DNA: TGTGCCAGCAGCCAAGATAGCGGGAAAGCTAACTATGGCTACACCTTC. V and J are TRBV14 and TRBJ1-2; D unclear. The CDR3 is 16 amino acids. The ends were cut back, 0 bases at V and 0 bases at J, with 11 bases in the middle. CDR1 and CDR2 from the germline V gene are SGHDN and FVKESK.

This clonotype has just a few counts. V gene TRBV6-2 or TRBV6-3 combines with J gene TRBJ2-5, with 13 bases identical to TRBD2. V lost 2 bases, J lost 3 bases, and 3 bases stayed unmatched. This CDR3 spans 16 amino acids. CDR1 and CDR2 (germline): MNHEY, SVGEGT. CDR3 amino acids: CASSYPGLAGEETQYF. The CDR3 DNA follows: TGTGCCAGCAGTTACCCCGGACTAGCGGGAGAAGAGACCCAGTACTTC.

This clonotype showed up many times. The chain carries TRBV2 and TRBJ2-2, with D possibly matching TRBD2 (5 bases). This CDR3 is built from 14 residues. Germline values: CDR1 SNHLY, CDR2 FYNNEI. Trimming stripped 7 bases from V and 4 bases from J, with 13 bases between. As DNA, the CDR3 is TGTGCCAGCAAATTACTAGATACCACCGGGGAGCTGTTTTTT. Translated: CASKLLDTTGELFF.

This clonotype has at least ten counts. The genes are TRBV7-8 and TRBJ1-1, with no clear D. V dropped 7 bases and J dropped 3 bases, with 24 bases sitting between them. The CDR3 loop spans 17 amino acids. The germline CDR1 and CDR2 sequences are SGHVS and FQNEAQ. CDR3 nucleotides: TGTGCCAGCACCCGTGGTTTCCGAGCGGGAGGTGACACTGAAGCTTTCTTT. Its translation is CASTRGFRAGGDTEAFF.

This clonotype has a count of ten or more. This chain connects TRBV30 to TRBJ1-5; no reliable D call. There are 14 residues in the CDR3. V was shortened by 3 bases and J by 0 bases, with 9 bases between the two germline ends. Germline-derived CDR1 and CDR2 are GTSNPN and SVGIG (reference sequence). CDR3 in amino acids: CAWRARDSNQPQHF. The CDR3 DNA reads TGTGCCTGGAGAGCTAGGGATAGCAATCAGCCCCAGCATTTT. Looking up the rest from reference TRBV30 and TRBJ1-5 gives the full variable domain: SQTIHQWPATLVQPVGSPLSLECTVEGTSNPNLYWYRQAAGRGLQLLFYSVGIGQISSEVPQNLSASRPQDRQFILSSKKLLLSDSGFYLCAWRARDSNQPQHFGDGTRLSIL.

This clonotype was seen repeatedly, ten times or more. The chain joins TRBV20-1 to TRBJ2-5; the match to TRBD2 covers 13 bases. This CDR3 is 18 amino acids long. Losses at the gene ends were 0 bases for V and 1 base for J; bases not matched to a gene: 8. The V gene's germline CDR1 is DFQATT and CDR2 SNEGSKA (reference sequence). The CDR3 DNA reads TGCAGTGCTAGAGATCTTGGACTAGCGGGAGCTATCCAAGAGACCCAGTACTTC. It specifies CSARDLGLAGAIQETQYF.

This clonotype was counted a few times. CDR3 in amino acids: CASIQWRGRGNGYTF. DNA for the CDR3: TGTGCCAGCATTCAATGGAGGGGTAGGGGAAACGGCTACACCTTC. This rearrangement joins TRBV6-1 to TRBJ1-2; tentatively, D is TRBD1 (5 bases). Germline V lookup: CDR1 MNHNS, CDR2 SASEGT. This CDR3 spans 15 amino acids. Trimming removed 7 bases from V and 8 bases from J, with 23 bases in between.

In this sample, this clonotype turned up many times. The rearrangement uses TRBV7-2 and TRBJ1-2; no clear D gene. The CDR3 consists of 15 residues. Germline assignment: CDR1 SGHTA and CDR2 FQGNSA. V was shortened by 1 base and J by 5 bases, with 14 bases between the two germline ends. DNA for the CDR3: TGTGCCAGCAGCTTAGGAACGGAACTTACTTATGGCTACACCTTC. As protein: CASSLGTELTYGYTF.

The J gene is TRBJ2-5, the V gene TRBV28; D ambiguous. The germline gives CDR1 MDHEN, CDR2 SYDVKM. This CDR3 contains 13 residues. The V and J ends lost 7 bases and 5 bases respectively, with 14 bases between them. In nucleotides, the CDR3 is TGTGCCAGCATGACGCTCGGGCAGGAGACCCAGTACTTC. It encodes CASMTLGQETQYF.

CDR3 protein: CSARPPSETQYF. The CDR3 DNA follows: TGCAGTGCTAGACCCCCTTCGGAGACCCAGTACTTC. The chain recombines TRBV20-1 with TRBJ2-5; D is ambiguous. V lost 2 bases, J lost 5 bases, and 9 bases lay in between. CDR1 and CDR2 from the germline V gene are DFQATT and SNEGSKA (reference sequence). The CDR3 is made up of 12 amino acids.

This clonotype was detected ten times or more. The genes are TRBV5-1 and TRBJ2-5, with 10 bases aligning to TRBD2. Per the germline V gene, CDR1 is SGHRS and CDR2 is YFSETQ. V shed 7 bases and J 1 base; nucleotides not matched to a gene: 7. The CDR3 has 15 amino acids. CDR3 sequence: CASGPSGSLQETQYF. The CDR3 DNA sequence: TGCGCCAGCGGACCTAGCGGGAGCCTCCAAGAGACCCAGTACTTC.

The rearrangement uses TRBV6-2 or TRBV6-3 and TRBJ1-2; TRBD1 aligns across 7 bases. The CDR3 is 15 amino acids. Germline CDR1 MNHEY, CDR2 SVGEGT. Unmatched junction bases numbered 9, after V lost 6 bases and J lost 2 bases. The chain's CDR3 is CASREPGQQNYGYTF. The CDR3 DNA reads TGTGCCAGCAGAGAACCGGGACAGCAAAACTATGGCTACACCTTC.

This clonotype was seen at least ten times. This rearrangement joins TRBV5-4 to TRBJ2-7, with 7 bases that match TRBD2. CDR1 is SGHNT and CDR2 is YYREEE in the germline V gene (reference sequence). The junction had 6 bases not matched to a gene; V was cut back by 0 bases and J by 3 bases. The CDR3 is 15 residues long. The CDR3 DNA reads as TGTGCCAGCAGCTTGGGGGGGGGGACGGTCTACGAGCAGTACTTC. Amino acid sequence: CASSLGGGTVYEQYF.

The sample holds many counts of this clonotype. This chain links TRBV19 with TRBJ1-2, with D hard to call. V lost 4 bases and J 4 bases, leaving 16 bases between the germline ends. Germline loops: CDR1 LNHDA, CDR2 SQIVND (reference sequence). The CDR3 sequence is 15 residues long. The CDR3 region has the DNA TGTGCCAGTAGTACCACGTCGACACCTGCCTATGGCTACACCTTC. Residues: CASSTTSTPAYGYTF.

This clonotype came up many times. The rearrangement uses TRBV4-2 and TRBJ1-2, with TRBD1 matching 7 bases. CDR1 is LGHNA, CDR2 YNFKEQ, per germline. Trimming cost V 1 base and J 6 bases; bases outside gene matches: 8. This CDR3 region has 15 residues. Here the CDR3 DNA reads TGTGCCAGCAGCCAAGTCTCTCAGGGGGTCGATGGCTACACCTTC. This codes for CASSQVSQGVDGYTF.

The chain combines TRBV6-1 with TRBJ2-4, with D possibly TRBD1 on 5 matching bases. The CDR3 loop spans 15 amino acids. From germline, CDR1 is MNHNS and CDR2 SASEGT. Trimming removed 10 bases from V and 8 bases from J, with 24 bases in between. DNA of the CDR3: TGTGCCATACAGACCGAACGGGTAAAAGGGGACATTCAGTACTTC. This codes for CAIQTERVKGDIQYF.